This TCR beta chain comes out of a study of T cells in Graves' hyperthyroidism and ophthalmopathy (dated by TCRdb to the late 2010s). Regarding the study in general: Peripheral blood was sampled at the time of initial diagnosis, prior to any treatment. The paper reports TCR Vbeta CDR3 sequencing of more than 120 peripheral blood samples: 40 to 45 ophthalmopathy, around 80 hyperthyroidism and approximately 17 progressor patients. Prospective prediction of ophthalmopathy was tested in an independent validation cohort of some 20 hyperthyroidism patients and approximately 17 patients who later progressed to ophthalmopathy. For training and testing, the 110 or so patients in the discovery cohort were randomly divided in a 7:3 ratio. In several Graves' hyperthyroidism patients, the study also compared T-cell repertoires from thyroid tissue with T-cell repertoires from blood. TCR V-J signatures able to tell the groups apart were searched for in a discovery cohort of 95 to 100 patients, of whom about 40 had Graves' ophthalmopathy and roughly 58 had stable Graves' hyperthyroidism. Once sampling was done, hyperthyroidism patients were given methimazole at a starting dose of 30 mg daily, whereas ophthalmopathy patients were given high-dose intravenous methylprednisolone. Beyond this particular receptor, the publication reports: Most expanded thyroid clonotypes (frequency above 0.001) were also found in blood, which suggests that blood repertoires may mirror thyroid immune responses. No statistical method was used to fix the sample size in advance, and group allocation was not hidden from the investigators. A model built on a 13 V-J signature distinguished ophthalmopathy from stable hyperthyroidism, reaching around 88% sensitivity and about 81% specificity in cross-validation and 80%/75% in testing. In validation, the model predicted progression to ophthalmopathy with approximately 71% sensitivity and around 72% specificity, a median of 6.5 months before onset.

There are many counts of this clonotype. Which antigen it targets is not known. Base-call qualities are not available, and no considerably larger clone is one nucleotide away. Stable Graves' hyperthyroidism was defined as the absence of progression to ophthalmopathy over 18 months of follow-up. Hyperthyroidism patients were aged 18 to 65 years and newly diagnosed, with disease duration of less than 2 months. Exclusion was applied to patients with uncontrolled infections, other autoimmune diseases, pregnancy or lactation. Diagnoses were based on clinical symptoms, serum thyroxine and TRAb, thyroid ultrasound and orbital computed tomography. PBMCs were separated from 10 ml of fresh peripheral blood using Ficoll-Paque density gradient centrifugation. Total RNA was extracted with Trizol reagent, and quality was checked on an Agilent 2100 Bioanalyzer. The TCR beta CDR3 regions were amplified from RNA transcripts. A first-round RT-PCR of the TCR CDR3 used the HTBI primer set with the Qiagen OneStep RT-PCR kit. Libraries were constructed in a second round of multiplex PCR, after which size selection and purification were performed. Sequencing of the libraries was done on an Illumina HiSeq2000 using paired-end 100 bp reads. In the source study's methods: SOAPnuke was used to process the raw data, with reads discarded if the reads contained adapters or uncalled bases, had a mean Phred below 15, or lacked an exact constant-primer or identifier match. COPE v1.2.5 was used to merge high-quality paired reads, and clonotypes were defined as unique nucleotide sequences. MiTCR v1.1 was used to align clonotypes to the IMGT TRBV, TRBD and TRBJ reference segments. The analysis was restricted to V-J combinations with a frequency above 0.0001, which together covered about 99% of the repertoires. A TCS score was defined as the ratio between F50 (clonal expansion) and ExV (chaos), using BLOSUM62-based TCRdist between CDR3 peptides within each V-J. Welch's t-statistics and random forest reduced 514 V-J features to about 12, which were used in a naive Bayes classifier (R e1071). Thyroid-blood repertoire similarity was quantified with the Morisita-Horn index. Starting from the raw public reads, TCRdb applied fastp trimming at Q25, assembled clones with MiXCR and retained in-frame beta chains. When rows share a CDR3 protein, they turn into one entry using the most common DNA and genes. The V and J calls reflect TCRdb's pipeline rather than the authors' work. This sample has just under 750,000 distinct CDR3 sequences in its table, and 35% of those were observed once. The leading ten clones occupy 30% to 40% of the sample.

The TCR was taken from a woman between 40 and 55 years old with Graves' hyperthyroidism. Sequencing was performed on blood.

The CDR3 in this case is CASSLRLVGDNSPLHF. The base sequence is TGTGCCAGCAGCTTGAGGTTGGTCGGGGACAATTCACCCCTCCACTTT. The sequence joins TRBV7-9 to TRBJ1-6; D gene: possibly TRBD1, on 5 matching bases. The CDR3 starts with the cysteine, ends with the phenylalanine, and has 16 residues. The retained sequence is limited to the CDR3, 48 bases, with the frame set at the first base. CDR1 and CDR2, looked up from the germline V gene (reference sequence), are SEHNR and FQNEAQ. V is shortened by 3 bases, J by 7 bases, and the region joining them spans 16 bases.